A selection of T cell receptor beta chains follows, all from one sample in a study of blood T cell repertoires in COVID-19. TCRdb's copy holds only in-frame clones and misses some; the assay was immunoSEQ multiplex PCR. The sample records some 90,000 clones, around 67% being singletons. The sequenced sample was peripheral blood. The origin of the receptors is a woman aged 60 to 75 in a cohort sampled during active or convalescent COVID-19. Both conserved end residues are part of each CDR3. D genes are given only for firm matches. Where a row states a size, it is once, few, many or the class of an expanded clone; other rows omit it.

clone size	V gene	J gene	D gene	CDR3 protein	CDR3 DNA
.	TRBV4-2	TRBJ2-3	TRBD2	CASSLPGGEGDTQYF	TGTGCCAGCAGCCTTCCCGGGGGGGAGGGAGATACGCAGTATTTT
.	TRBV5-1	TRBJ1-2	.	CASSLAVGPNYGYTF	TGCGCCAGCAGCTTGGCCGTGGGGCCTAACTATGGCTACACCTTC
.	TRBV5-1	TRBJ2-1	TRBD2	CASSLSQRGDIGEQFF	TGCGCCAGCAGCTTGTCCCAGCGGGGGGATATAGGTGAGCAGTTCTTC
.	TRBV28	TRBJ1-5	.	CASLGRGSGNQPQHF	TGTGCCAGCCTTGGCAGGGGATCAGGCAATCAGCCCCAGCATTTT
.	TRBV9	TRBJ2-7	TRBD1	CASSVAGTEIYEQYF	TGTGCCAGCAGCGTAGCCGGGACAGAGATATACGAGCAGTACTTC
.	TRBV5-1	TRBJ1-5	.	CASSLGQASNQPQHF	TGCGCCAGCAGCTTGGGACAGGCTAGCAATCAGCCCCAGCATTTT
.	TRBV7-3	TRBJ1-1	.	CASSLSRGNTEAFF	TGTGCCAGCAGCTTAAGTCGGGGAAACACTGAAGCTTTCTTT
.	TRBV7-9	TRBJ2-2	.	CASGEEGTGELFF	TGTGCCAGCGGGGAGGAGGGCACCGGGGAGCTGTTTTTT
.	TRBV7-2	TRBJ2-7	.	CASSLEQGIYEQYF	TGTGCCAGCAGCTTAGAACAGGGTATCTACGAGCAGTACTTC
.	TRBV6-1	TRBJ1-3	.	CASSEYIRNTIYF	TGTGCCAGCAGTGAATACATCAGAAACACCATATATTTT
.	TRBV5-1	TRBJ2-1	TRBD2	CASGIAGPYNEQFF	TGCGCCAGCGGGATAGCGGGGCCCTACAATGAGCAGTTCTTC
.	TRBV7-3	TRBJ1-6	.	CASSSFAGARSPLHF	TGTGCCAGCAGTTCCTTCGCGGGGGCGAGGTCACCCCTCCACTTT
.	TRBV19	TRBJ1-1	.	CASSDGELDTEAFF	TGTGCCAGTAGTGACGGAGAATTGGACACTGAAGCTTTCTTT
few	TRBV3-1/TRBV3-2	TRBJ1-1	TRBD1	CASSPRTGNTEAFF	TGTGCCAGCAGCCCCCGGACAGGGAACACTGAAGCTTTCTTT
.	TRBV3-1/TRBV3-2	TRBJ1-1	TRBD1	CASSQDAAGGTEAFF	TGTGCCAGCAGCCAAGACGCGGCAGGGGGCACTGAAGCTTTCTTT
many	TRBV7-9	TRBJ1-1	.	CASSLLTGQNTEAFF	TGTGCCAGCAGCTTATTAACAGGCCAGAACACTGAAGCTTTCTTT
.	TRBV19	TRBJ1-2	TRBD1	CASKQGGDSMSYTF	TGTGCCAGTAAACAGGGGGGGGATTCTATGAGCTACACCTTC
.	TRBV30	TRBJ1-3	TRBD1	CAWSPRQGVSGNTIYF	TGTGCCTGGAGTCCCCGACAGGGAGTCTCTGGAAACACCATATATTTT
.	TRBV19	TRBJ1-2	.	CASSRGGRIINYGYTF	TGTGCCAGTAGTAGGGGGGGGCGAATTATTAACTATGGCTACACCTTC
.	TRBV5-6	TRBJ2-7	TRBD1	CASSLDGQGANEQYF	TGTGCCAGCAGCTTGGACGGTCAGGGGGCTAACGAGCAGTACTTC
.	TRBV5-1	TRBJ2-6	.	CASRSAGANVLTF	TGCGCCAGCAGGAGTGCCGGGGCCAACGTCCTGACTTTC
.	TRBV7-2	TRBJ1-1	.	CASSLVHGGGMNTEAFF	TGTGCCAGCAGCTTAGTTCACGGTGGAGGCATGAACACTGAAGCTTTCTTT
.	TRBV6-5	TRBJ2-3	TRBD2	CASSYSLMTSGELDF	TGTGCCAGCAGTTACTCCTTAATGACTAGCGGGGAATTAGATTTT
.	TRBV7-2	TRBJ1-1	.	CASSLRMKGTEAFF	TGTGCCAGCAGCTTACGAATGAAGGGGACTGAAGCTTTCTTT
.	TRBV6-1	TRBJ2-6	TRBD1	CASSEVGTARNVLTF	TGTGCCAGCAGTGAAGTCGGGACAGCTCGCAACGTCCTGACTTTC
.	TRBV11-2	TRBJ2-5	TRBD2	CASSFGGGPQETQYF	TGTGCCAGCAGCTTCGGCGGGGGACCCCAAGAGACCCAGTACTTC
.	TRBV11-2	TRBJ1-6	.	CASSSRRSGSPLHF	TGTGCCAGCAGCTCTCGGAGGTCAGGTTCACCCCTCCACTTT
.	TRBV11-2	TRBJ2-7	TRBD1	CASSAGTGPAYEQYF	TGTGCCAGCAGCGCCGGGACAGGGCCAGCCTACGAGCAGTACTTC
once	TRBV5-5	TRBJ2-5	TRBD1	CASSRQGRGLQETQYF	TGTGCCAGCAGCAGACAGGGCAGGGGGCTACAAGAGACCCAGTACTTC
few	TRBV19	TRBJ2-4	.	CASTGQGGENAKNIQYF	TGTGCCAGTACCGGCCAGGGGGGAGAGAATGCCAAAAACATTCAGTACTTC
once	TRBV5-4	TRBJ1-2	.	CASSSGSRNYGYTF	TGTGCCAGCAGCTCGGGATCAAGAAACTATGGCTACACCTTC
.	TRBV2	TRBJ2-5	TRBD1	CASSRDRQETQYF	TGTGCCAGCAGTAGGGACAGACAAGAGACCCAGTACTTC
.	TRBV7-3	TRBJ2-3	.	CASSHGQRYTDTQYF	TGTGCCAGCAGCCATGGACAGCGCTACACAGATACGCAGTATTTT
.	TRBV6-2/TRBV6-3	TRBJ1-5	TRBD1	CASSPTKDRGNQPQHF	TGTGCCAGCAGCCCAACTAAGGACAGGGGCAATCAGCCCCAGCATTTT
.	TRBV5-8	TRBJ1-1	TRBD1	CASSLLKRTGHSEAFF	TGTGCCAGCAGCCTCCTTAAAAGGACAGGACATTCTGAAGCTTTCTTT
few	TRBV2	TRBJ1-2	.	CASSELRGNYGYTF	TGTGCCAGCAGTGAATTGCGGGGGAACTATGGCTACACCTTC
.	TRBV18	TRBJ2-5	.	CASSPNAGYFETQYF	TGTGCCAGCTCACCGAACGCAGGGTATTTCGAGACCCAGTACTTC
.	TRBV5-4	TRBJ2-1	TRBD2	CASSLAGGRYNEQFF	TGTGCCAGCAGCTTAGCGGGGGGAAGATACAATGAGCAGTTCTTC
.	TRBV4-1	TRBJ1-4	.	CASSPGRTNEKLFF	TGCGCCAGCAGCCCTGGGAGAACTAATGAAAAACTGTTTTTT
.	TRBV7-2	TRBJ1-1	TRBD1	CASNPTGGVTEAFF	TGTGCCAGCAACCCGACAGGGGGCGTGACTGAAGCTTTCTTT
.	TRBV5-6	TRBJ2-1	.	CASSLLSGQRRAEQFF	TGTGCCAGCAGCTTACTATCGGGACAGAGGAGGGCTGAGCAGTTCTTC
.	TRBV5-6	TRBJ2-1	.	CASSFNGLLPYNEQFF	TGTGCCAGCAGCTTTAACGGTCTACTACCCTACAATGAGCAGTTCTTC
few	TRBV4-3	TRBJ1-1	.	CASSQDSGVNTEAFF	TGCGCCAGCAGCCAAGATTCCGGGGTGAACACTGAAGCTTTCTTT
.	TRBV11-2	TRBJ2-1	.	CASSTKGGAFSNEQFF	TGTGCCAGCAGCACAAAAGGGGGGGCTTTTAGTAATGAGCAGTTCTTC
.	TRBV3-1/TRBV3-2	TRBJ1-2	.	CASSLVLNSYGYTF	TGTGCCAGCAGCCTGGTACTCAATTCCTATGGCTACACCTTC
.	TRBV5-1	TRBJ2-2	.	CASSLELAGTGELFF	TGCGCCAGCAGCTTGGAACTAGCAGGCACCGGGGAGCTGTTTTTT